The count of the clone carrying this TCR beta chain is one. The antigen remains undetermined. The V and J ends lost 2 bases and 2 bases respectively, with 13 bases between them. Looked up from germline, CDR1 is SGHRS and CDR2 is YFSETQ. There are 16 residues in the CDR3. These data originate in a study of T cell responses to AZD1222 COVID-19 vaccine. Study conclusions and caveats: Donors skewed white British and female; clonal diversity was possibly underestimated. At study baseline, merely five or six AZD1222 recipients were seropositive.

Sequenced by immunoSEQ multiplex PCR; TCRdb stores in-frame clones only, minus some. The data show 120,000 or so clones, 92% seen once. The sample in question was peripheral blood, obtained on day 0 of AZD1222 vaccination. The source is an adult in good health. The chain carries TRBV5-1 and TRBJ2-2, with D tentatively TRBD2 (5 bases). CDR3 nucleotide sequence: TGCGCCAGCAGCTTCAGCGGTCAAGCAAACACCGGGGAGCTGTTTTTT. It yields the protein CASSFSGQANTGELFF.